This entry lists 27 T cell receptor beta chains sequenced from one sample in a study of T cell responses to AZD1222 COVID-19 vaccine. Produced via immunoSEQ multiplex PCR; TCRdb's table is partial and in-frame only. In the table there are fewer than 200,000 clones, 90% of which are singletons. The sequencing used peripheral blood, collected 28 days after the second dose of the MenACWY control vaccine. The origin of the receptors is an adult who received the MenACWY meningococcal vaccine as a control.

The genes are TRBV6-6 and TRBJ2-1; D not resolved. Looked up from germline, CDR1 is MNHNY and CDR2 is SVGAGI (reference sequence). V was cut by 6 bases and J by 3 bases, with 6 bases left in between. The CDR3 runs 12 residues. In DNA, the CDR3 is TGTGCCAGCAGAGTCCTCTACAATGAGCAGTTCTTC. It translates to CASRVLYNEQFF.

The chain carries TRBV6-2 or TRBV6-3 and TRBJ1-5, with 7 bases matching TRBD1. The length of the CDR3 is 15 residues. In germline, CDR1 is MNHEY, CDR2 SVGEGT. J was trimmed by 4 bases and V by 5 bases; bases with no gene match: 8. The CDR3 reads CASSMTGPLNQPQHF. The CDR3 nucleotides read TGTGCCAGCAGTATGACAGGGCCGTTGAATCAGCCCCAGCATTTT.

The chain recombines TRBV6-5 with TRBJ1-1, with 9 bases aligning to TRBD1. J gave up 5 bases and V 4 bases, and 5 bases lay outside the gene matches. This CDR3 comprises 14 residues. Germline assignment: CDR1 MNHEY and CDR2 SVGAGI. CDR3 sequence reads: CASSFDRGDTEAFF. The CDR3 nucleotides read TGTGCCAGCAGTTTCGACAGGGGGGATACTGAAGCTTTCTTT.

V is TRBV10-1 and J is TRBJ2-1; D tentatively fits TRBD1 or TRBD2 (5 bases each). CDR1 and CDR2 (germline): WNHNN, SYGVQD (reference sequence). The CDR3 covers 16 residues. V lost 4 bases and J 5 bases, leaving 18 bases between the germline ends. The CDR3 region has the DNA TGCGCCAGCAGTGGTAAGGCACAGGCGGGTGACAATGAGCAGTTCTTC. Encoded protein: CASSGKAQAGDNEQFF.

V gene TRBV2 combines with J gene TRBJ2-7; no definite D call. CDR3 size: 13 residues. Germline assignment: CDR1 SNHLY and CDR2 FYNNEI. V was cut by 7 bases and J by 3 bases, with 13 bases left in between. CDR3 bases: TGTGCCAGCAATGACGGCGGCATCTACGAGCAGTACTTC. Encoded protein: CASNDGGIYEQYF.

The gene calls are TRBV10-1 and TRBJ2-7, with 7 bases fitting TRBD1. J gave up 4 bases and V 7 bases, and 10 bases lay outside the gene matches. In germline, CDR1 is WNHNN, CDR2 SYGVQD (reference sequence). The length of the CDR3 is 14 residues. CDR3 amino acids: CASNGDRLLYEQYF. The CDR3 nucleotides read TGCGCCAGCAACGGGGACAGACTACTTTACGAGCAGTACTTC.

The rearrangement joins TRBV12-3 or TRBV12-4 to TRBJ1-1, with unresolved D. The CDR3 length is 13 residues. V dropped 6 bases and J dropped 5 bases, with 13 bases sitting between them. The DNA for the CDR3 is TGTGCCAGCAGGCCTGGGAGGGAAACTGAAGCTTTCTTT. This encodes CASRPGRETEAFF.

The chain uses TRBV2 and TRBJ1-3; 9 nucleotides line up with TRBD1. Per germline, CDR1 SNHLY and CDR2 FYNNEI. The CDR3 is 16 amino acids. The junction had 14 bases not matched to a gene; V was cut back by 7 bases and J by 7 bases. The CDR3 region is CASTGTDRGFSNTIYF. The CDR3, as DNA: TGTGCCAGCACCGGAACGGACAGGGGCTTTTCGAACACCATATATTTT.

The V call is TRBV27, the J call TRBJ2-5, with 11 positions matching TRBD2. Germline lookup yields CDR1 MNHEY and CDR2 SMNVEV (reference sequence). CDR3 length: 15 amino acids. The J segment lost 4 bases and the V segment lost 5 bases, leaving 6 bases of the junction unmatched. CDR3 sequence reads: CASSIGTSGLETQYF. The CDR3 DNA reads TGTGCCAGCAGTATAGGGACTAGCGGCCTAGAGACCCAGTACTTC.

This chain connects TRBV6-2 or TRBV6-3 to TRBJ2-5; no reliable D call. The CDR3 is made up of 13 amino acids. The ends were cut back, 2 bases at V and 4 bases at J, with 8 bases in the middle. Germline V CDR1 and CDR2: MNHEY, SVGEGT. The CDR3 loop reads CASSYGVGETQYF. CDR3 DNA: TGTGCCAGCAGTTACGGAGTCGGAGAGACCCAGTACTTC.

The chain joins TRBV6-5 to TRBJ2-6; D unresolved. The CDR3 is made up of 15 amino acids. V was shortened by 6 bases and J by 0 bases, with 9 bases between the two germline ends. Germline V lookup: CDR1 MNHEY, CDR2 SVGAGI. CDR3 residues: CASRAFSSGANVLTF. CDR3 nucleotide sequence: TGTGCCAGCAGAGCCTTCAGCTCTGGGGCCAACGTCCTGACTTTC.

The chain recombines TRBV9 with TRBJ1-3; weak D call: TRBD1 (5 bases). This CDR3 contains 16 residues. Trimming stripped 3 bases from V and 1 base from J, with 14 bases between. The V gene's germline CDR1 is SGDLS and CDR2 YYNGEE. The CDR3 bases are TGTGCCAGCAGCGCGGGGCCCCCCGAATCTGGAAACACCATATATTTT. Translated, it gives CASSAGPPESGNTIYF. The whole variable domain, filled in from reference TRBV9 and TRBJ1-3, reads DSGVTQTPKHLITATGQRVTLRCSPRSGDLSVYWYQQSLDQGLQFLIQYYNGEERAKGNILERFSAQQFPDLHSELNLSSLELGDSALYFCASSAGPPESGNTIYFGEGSWLTVV.

The chain combines TRBV10-2 with TRBJ2-3; 12 bases are a match to TRBD2. CDR1 is WSHSY and CDR2 is SAAADI in the germline V gene. Trimming cost V 8 bases and J 5 bases; bases outside gene matches: 8. CDR3 length: 15 amino acids. Here the CDR3 reads CASGGLAGRQDTQYF. Here the CDR3 DNA reads TGCGCCAGCGGGGGACTAGCGGGTCGACAAGATACGCAGTATTTT.

The rearrangement joins TRBV6-5 to TRBJ2-7; 7 positions match TRBD1. CDR3 length: 15 residues. CDR1 is MNHEY and CDR2 is SVGAGI in the germline V gene. The V segment lost 6 bases and the J segment 4 bases; nucleotides outside the gene matches: 12. CDR3 region: CASSSGTVMLYEQYF. As DNA, the CDR3 is TGTGCCAGCAGCTCCGGGACAGTCATGTTGTACGAGCAGTACTTC.

The DNA of the CDR3 is TGTGCCAGCAGTCCAACAGCCGCAACTAATGAAAAACTGTTTTTT. Its protein product is CASSPTAATNEKLFF. J is TRBJ1-4 and V is TRBV28; no clear D. Between the trimmed V and J ends, which lost 5 bases and 0 bases, there was a span of 10 bases. CDR1 MDHEN and CDR2 SYDVKM come from the germline V gene. This CDR3 contains 15 residues.

The V and J genes are TRBV19 and TRBJ2-6; 8 nucleotides line up with TRBD1. Germline-derived CDR1 and CDR2 are LNHDA and SQIVND (reference sequence). The CDR3 totals 16 residues. The V segment lost 10 bases and the J segment 0 bases; nucleotides outside the gene matches: 8. Written as DNA, the CDR3 is TGTGCCACGTCAGGGGGCCGAAGCTCTGGGGCCAACGTCCTGACTTTC. The encoded protein is CATSGGRSSGANVLTF.

The table lists this clone with a count of one. The chain combines TRBV4-3 with TRBJ2-3; possibly TRBD1 or TRBD2 for D (5 bases each). V dropped 1 base and J dropped 2 bases, with 13 bases sitting between them. The CDR3 is made up of 16 amino acids. CDR1 is LGHNA, CDR2 YSLEER, per germline. The CDR3 nucleotides read TGCGCCAGCAGCCAAGTGAGGGGTCCCCACACAGATACGCAGTATTTT. This encodes CASSQVRGPHTDTQYF.

This chain links TRBV24-1 with TRBJ1-2, with 7 bases aligning to TRBD1. CDR3 length: 13 residues. V trimming: 5 bases; J trimming: 8 bases; junction bases outside the gene matches: 7. Germline values: CDR1 KGHDR, CDR2 SFDVKD. The CDR3 DNA sequence: TGTGCCACCAGTGGACCGACAGGGTTGGGCTACACCTTC. Encoded protein: CATSGPTGLGYTF.

The chain uses TRBV28 and TRBJ1-1, with D unresolved. Per the germline V gene, CDR1 is MDHEN and CDR2 is SYDVKM. Trimming cost V 7 bases and J 1 base, with 13 bases left between them. The CDR3 runs 14 residues. The CDR3 nucleotides are TGTGCCAGCAAGGAAATATTCTGGAACACTGAAGCTTTCTTT. This gives the protein CASKEIFWNTEAFF.

The J gene is TRBJ2-5, the V gene TRBV5-6; D call uncertain. This CDR3 region has 14 residues. Trimming pared 1 base from V and 2 bases from J, leaving 9 bases between. From germline, CDR1 is SGHDT and CDR2 YYEEEE. CDR3 sequence: CASSLFSEQETQYF. CDR3 nucleotide sequence: TGTGCCAGCAGCTTGTTTTCGGAGCAAGAGACCCAGTACTTC.

This clone was recorded once. This chain uses TRBV7-2 with TRBJ2-3; D is possibly TRBD1 (5 bases). The germline gives CDR1 SGHTA, CDR2 FQGNSA. The V and J ends lost 5 bases and 0 bases respectively, with 15 bases between them. The length of the CDR3 is 16 residues. CDR3 DNA: TGTGCCAGCAGCCCGAAGGGGCAGGGAAGCACAGATACGCAGTATTTT. Protein sequence: CASSPKGQGSTDTQYF.

The gene calls are TRBV18 and TRBJ1-5; maybe TRBD1 (5 bases). From germline, CDR1 is KGHSH and CDR2 LQKENI. The CDR3 is made up of 15 amino acids. V gave up 2 bases and J gave up 11 bases, with 19 bases separating them. CDR3 sequence reads: CASSPGGGASDAQHF. CDR3 nucleotide sequence: TGTGCCAGCTCACCAGGTGGAGGGGCCTCAGATGCCCAGCATTTT.

This clone was seen just once. The genes are TRBV19 and TRBJ1-1; D may be TRBD1 (5 bases). The CDR3 runs 12 residues. CDR1 and CDR2 from the germline V gene are LNHDA and SQIVND (reference sequence). The V and J ends lost 10 bases and 6 bases respectively, with 15 bases between them. The CDR3 is CAKLLRESEAFF. The DNA for the CDR3 is TGTGCCAAGCTCCTCAGGGAATCTGAAGCTTTCTTT.

This clone was detected only a few times. V gene TRBV5-1 combines with J gene TRBJ2-7; 9 bases match TRBD2. CDR1 and CDR2 (germline): SGHRS, YFSETQ. CDR3 length equals 15 residues. Losses at the gene ends were 3 bases for V and 4 bases for J; bases not matched to a gene: 8. CDR3 nucleotide sequence: TGCGCCAGCAGCTCGATAGCGGGAGTAAAGTACGAGCAGTACTTC. This encodes CASSSIAGVKYEQYF.

This rearrangement joins TRBV9 to TRBJ1-1; the D is unclear. V shed 5 bases and J shed 5 bases, with 19 bases lying between them. This CDR3 comprises 15 residues. Looked up from germline, CDR1 is SGDLS and CDR2 is YYNGEE. The CDR3 is CASSRLVGGETEAFF. Written as DNA, the CDR3 is TGTGCCAGCAGTAGACTCGTGGGCGGAGAGACTGAAGCTTTCTTT.

The chain combines TRBV19 with TRBJ2-5; weak D call: TRBD1 (6 bases). V was clipped by 3 bases and J by 0 bases, with 11 bases between them. Germline CDR1 reads LNHDA; CDR2 reads SQIVND (reference sequence). The CDR3 runs 15 residues. DNA of the CDR3: TGTGCCAGTAGTATGGCAGGGGAGTACCAAGAGACCCAGTACTTC. This translates into CASSMAGEYQETQYF.

This chain joins TRBV3-1 (or the pseudogene TRBV3-2) and TRBJ2-5; D is unresolved. V gave up 0 bases and J gave up 4 bases, with 9 bases separating them. CDR3 size: 14 residues. The germline V gene has CDR1 LGHDT and CDR2 YNNKEL (reference sequence). The CDR3 bases are TGTGCCAGCAGCCAAGACTCAACCCCAGAGACCCAGTACTTC. Protein: CASSQDSTPETQYF.